These 20 T cell receptor beta chains were all obtained from the same sample, sequenced in a study of cytomegalovirus exposure and HLA in healthy donors (dated by TCRdb to the late 2010s). The library was obtained by the immunoSEQ multiplex PCR assay. For the multiplex PCR, a mixture combining 60 forward primers for TCR Vbeta segments and 13 reverse primers for TCR Jbeta segments was used. As stored in TCRdb, this immuneACCESS dataset retains in-frame rearrangements with V and J assigned. A fraction of the clones does not appear; measured against another copy, unresolved V genes explain less than half of the discrepancy, and the remainder lacks a known reason. The sample records about 190,000 clones, under 85% of which are singletons. The ten largest clones take up over 1.5% of the sample. Sequenced material: PBMCs. These receptors were obtained from a woman under 30 in good health and CMV-seronegative.

V usage is TRBV6-5 and J usage is TRBJ1-1; D gene uncertain. The CDR3 is 14 residues long. Germline V CDR1 and CDR2: MNHEY, SVGAGI. V lost 5 bases and J 3 bases, leaving 13 bases between the germline ends. CDR3 in amino acids: CASSQGPGDTEAFF. The CDR3 nucleotides are TGTGCCAGCAGTCAAGGGCCCGGGGACACTGAAGCTTTCTTT.

This clone was seen a single time. The V call is TRBV5-1, the J call TRBJ2-5; a possible D gene is TRBD2 (5 bases). The J call could be wrong; TRBJ2-7 is a better fit for the DNA end. The V gene's germline CDR1 is SGHRS and CDR2 YFSETQ. The CDR3 sequence is 14 residues long. CDR3 nucleotides: TGCGCCAGCAGCTTGGATCTCTTGAGCGGCGAGCAGTACTTC. As protein: CASSLDLLSGEQYF.

The chain has TRBV7-7 and TRBJ2-3; a weak D match, TRBD1 (5 bases). This CDR3 has 16 amino acids. Trimming shortened V by 1 base and J by 7 bases, and 18 bases separated the two germline ends. The germline V gene has CDR1 SSHAT and CDR2 FNYEAQ (reference sequence). Written as DNA, the CDR3 is TGTGCCAGCAGCTTAGTGGTCGGTGGGGCCCTTAATACGCAGTATTTT. Translation gives CASSLVVGGALNTQYF.

CDR3 loop: CASSPRLAGSYEQYF. CDR3 nucleotides: TGTGCCAGCAGCCCTAGACTAGCGGGCTCCTACGAGCAGTACTTC. The chain couples TRBV5-4 to TRBJ2-7, with TRBD2 identical over 10 bases. CDR1 and CDR2 from the germline V gene are SGHNT and YYREEE (reference sequence). V shed 4 bases, J shed 0 bases, and the junction held 4 bases outside the gene matches. The CDR3 has 15 residues.

V usage is TRBV6-1 and J usage is TRBJ1-5, with D perhaps matching TRBD1 (6 bases). From germline, CDR1 is MNHNS and CDR2 SASEGT. Trimming took 9 bases from V and 2 from J, leaving 14 bases between them. The CDR3 contains 14 residues. As DNA, the CDR3 is TGTGCCAGTCAACAGGGTTTGGGCAATCAGCCCCAGCATTTT. Its protein is CASQQGLGNQPQHF.

A single count supports this clone. The V call is TRBV20-1, the J call TRBJ1-2; possible D gene TRBD1, 6 bases. The length of the CDR3 is 11 residues. The germline V gene has CDR1 DFQATT and CDR2 SNEGSKA (reference sequence). V was trimmed by 6 bases and J by 7 bases, leaving 12 bases between them. The CDR3 sequence: CSAYRAGGYTF. The DNA for the CDR3 is TGCAGTGCCTACAGGGCTGGTGGCTACACCTTC.

V gene TRBV7-8 combines with J gene TRBJ2-7, with 7 bases matching TRBD1. CDR1 and CDR2 from the germline V gene are SGHVS and FQNEAQ. The CDR3 has 17 amino acids. The V gene end was trimmed by 3 bases and the J gene end by 0 bases; junction bases not matched to a gene: 11. CDR3 region: CASSFNLDRASSYEQYF. CDR3 DNA: TGTGCCAGCAGCTTTAATCTAGACAGGGCCAGCTCCTACGAGCAGTACTTC.

The gene calls are TRBV2 and TRBJ2-7; 8 bases align to TRBD1. Germline lookup yields CDR1 SNHLY and CDR2 FYNNEI. CDR3 length: 13 amino acids. With V trimmed by 5 bases and J by 7 bases, 7 bases remained unmatched. CDR3 sequence reads: CASSQSTGGEQYF. As DNA, the CDR3 is TGTGCCAGCAGTCAAAGTACAGGGGGAGAGCAGTACTTC.

The CDR3 region is CASSEAGGTDTQYF. The CDR3 DNA reads as TGTGCCAGCAGTGAAGCGGGAGGCACAGATACGCAGTATTTT. The rearrangement links TRBV25-1 to TRBJ2-3, with TRBD2 matching 7 bases. V was pared by 2 bases and J by 1 base, with 0 bases of the junction left unmatched. Germline CDR1 is MGHDK and CDR2 is SYGVNS. This CDR3 comprises 14 residues.

This clone was observed once. Other DNA sequences within the sample encode an identical CDR3. This rearrangement joins TRBV19 to TRBJ2-1; D may be TRBD1 (5 bases). Per germline, CDR1 LNHDA and CDR2 SQIVND (reference sequence). V was shortened by 3 bases and J by 3 bases, with 6 bases between the two germline ends. The CDR3 totals 13 residues. CDR3 in amino acids: CASSIDSYNEQFF. CDR3 coding DNA: TGTGCCAGTAGTATTGACAGCTACAATGAGCAGTTCTTC. The complete variable domain, with remaining parts taken from reference TRBV19 and TRBJ2-1, reads DGGITQSPKYLFRKEGQNVTLSCEQNLNHDAMYWYRQDPGQGLRLIYYSQIVNDFQKGDIAEGYSVSREKKESFPLTVTSAQKNPTAFYLCASSIDSYNEQFFGPGTRLTVL.

The chain employs TRBV9 and TRBJ1-1; tentative D call: TRBD1 (6 bases). V lost 3 bases, J lost 8 bases, and 17 bases lay in between. Germline assignment: CDR1 SGDLS and CDR2 YYNGEE. The CDR3 is 14 residues long. The CDR3 is CASSAEGGGVEAFF. The CDR3 region has the DNA TGTGCCAGCAGCGCAGAGGGGGGGGGTGTCGAAGCTTTCTTT.

This chain connects TRBV19 to TRBJ1-4; D is ambiguous. Per the germline V gene, CDR1 is LNHDA and CDR2 is SQIVND (reference sequence). V was clipped by 5 bases and J by 7 bases, with 17 bases between them. This CDR3 comprises 15 residues. CDR3 amino acids: CASSSAEPRGEKLFF. DNA for the CDR3: TGTGCCAGTAGTTCTGCCGAGCCGCGAGGTGAAAAACTGTTTTTT.

This clone was counted once. CDR3 sequence (DNA): TGTGCCAGCAGCTTTGCCAGTGAAGCTTTCTTT. Protein sequence: CASSFASEAFF. This sequence joins TRBV5-4 and TRBJ1-1; no definite D call. Germline V CDR1 and CDR2: SGHNT, YYREEE (reference sequence). The CDR3 is 11 residues long. Trimming took 2 bases from V and 7 from J, leaving 6 bases between them.

The CDR3 DNA reads TGTGCCAGTAGTATCTGGCAGGGGAGAGGTACCGGGGAGCTGTTTTTT. Translated: CASSIWQGRGTGELFF. The gene calls are TRBV19 and TRBJ2-2; tentatively, D is TRBD1 (6 bases). Per the germline V gene, CDR1 is LNHDA and CDR2 is SQIVND (reference sequence). This CDR3 spans 16 amino acids. Deletions cut 3 bases from V and 5 bases from J, with 16 bases between.

The chain combines TRBV7-3 with TRBJ2-1; 12 positions agree with TRBD2. The CDR3 runs to 15 residues. Per germline, CDR1 SGHTA and CDR2 FQGTGA. With 5 bases clipped from V and 7 bases from J, the junction kept 6 bases outside the gene matches. In DNA, the CDR3 is TGTGCCAGCAGCCCCCGGACTAGCGGGGAAAATGAGCAGTTCTTC. Its protein is CASSPRTSGENEQFF.

This sequence joins TRBV5-1 and TRBJ2-3; 8 nucleotides match TRBD2. This CDR3 comprises 16 residues. The V segment lost 0 bases and the J segment 2 bases; nucleotides outside the gene matches: 5. CDR1 and CDR2 from the germline V gene are SGHRS and YFSETQ. CDR3 region: CASSLGDGGATDTQYF. The CDR3 region has the DNA TGCGCCAGCAGCTTGGGTGACGGGGGGGCCACAGATACGCAGTATTTT. Full variable domain (missing parts from reference TRBV5-1 and TRBJ2-3): KAGVTQTPRYLIKTRGQQVTLSCSPISGHRSVSWYQQTPGQGLQFLFEYFSETQRNKGNFPGRFSGRQFSNSRSEMNVSTLELGDSALYLCASSLGDGGATDTQYFGPGTRLTVL.

This clone was picked up a small number of times. The chain has TRBV28 and TRBJ1-4, with TRBD1 identical over 9 bases. The CDR3 has 16 residues. In germline, CDR1 is MDHEN, CDR2 SYDVKM. The junction had 8 bases not matched to a gene; V was cut back by 6 bases and J by 3 bases. The CDR3 nucleotides read TGTGCCAGCAGCTCCGGGACAGGGAGGGCTAATGAAAAACTGTTTTTT. It is translated as CASSSGTGRANEKLFF.

This clone was observed a handful of times. This chain uses TRBV5-4 with TRBJ1-1, with a tentative D call TRBD1 (6 bases). V gave up 0 bases and J gave up 4 bases, with 10 bases separating them. The CDR3 totals 14 residues. Germline lookup yields CDR1 SGHNT and CDR2 YYREEE (reference sequence). CDR3 residues: CASSLEQGATEAFF. For the CDR3, the DNA is TGTGCCAGCAGCTTGGAACAGGGTGCCACTGAAGCTTTCTTT.

In its sample, this clone was seen a few times. This chain connects TRBV5-4 to TRBJ1-2; no clear D gene. The ends were cut back, 1 base at V and 6 bases at J, with 13 bases in the middle. The CDR3 contains 14 residues. The germline CDR1 and CDR2 sequences are SGHNT and YYREEE (reference sequence). The CDR3 reads CASSLIASPDGYTF. The CDR3 bases are TGTGCCAGCAGCTTGATCGCTTCGCCAGATGGCTACACCTTC.

The J gene is TRBJ2-1, the V gene TRBV2, with 9 bases aligning to TRBD2. The CDR3 contains 14 residues. The germline CDR1 and CDR2 sequences are SNHLY and FYNNEI. The ends lost 6 bases at V and 2 bases at J; junction bases unmatched: 2. The CDR3 is CASRTSGAYNEQFF. The CDR3 bases are TGTGCCAGCAGGACTAGCGGTGCCTACAATGAGCAGTTCTTC.